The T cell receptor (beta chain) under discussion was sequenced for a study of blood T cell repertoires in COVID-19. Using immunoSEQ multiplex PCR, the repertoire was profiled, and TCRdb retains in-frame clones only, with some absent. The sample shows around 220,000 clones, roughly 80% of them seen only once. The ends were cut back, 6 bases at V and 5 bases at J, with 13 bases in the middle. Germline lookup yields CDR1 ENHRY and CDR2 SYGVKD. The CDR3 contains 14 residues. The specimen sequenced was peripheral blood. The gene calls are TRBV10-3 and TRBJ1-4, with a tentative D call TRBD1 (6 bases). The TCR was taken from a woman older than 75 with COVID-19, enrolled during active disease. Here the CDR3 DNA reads TGTGCCATCAGCGCTCAGGGGAGCAATGAAAAACTGTTTTTT. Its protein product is CAISAQGSNEKLFF.